This T cell receptor beta chain was captured in a study of blood T cell repertoires in COVID-19. At the level of the study: Spain, Italy and the United States supplied samples that represented acute and convalescent COVID-19.

In the source study's methods: Amplification of reference gene primers provided the estimated nucleated cell counts. Generated by immunoSEQ multiplex PCR, the TCRdb table keeps only in-frame clones and is missing some. That table supplies the V and J calls and clone size; D and trimming were determined from the DNA. Altogether around 230,000 clones are present, 82% being singletons, with the ten largest covering 15%. Trimming removed 2 bases at V and 5 bases at J, with 10 bases between. Germline V gene lookup returns CDR1 SGHTA and CDR2 FQGNSA. The CDR3 is made up of 14 amino acids. This clone came up a few times. Assignments of participants to cohorts depended upon their own reported clinical history. All recovered Cohort 3 donors got two negative PCRs, got clearance, or saw symptom resolution.

The chain combines TRBV7-2 with TRBJ1-5; D unclear. This clonotype was sampled from a man aged 35 to 55 who had recovered from COVID-19. The specimen was PBMCs or T cells enriched from blood (not recorded which). The DNA for the CDR3 is TGTGCCAGCAGCTTATTAAACAGCCATCAGCCCCAGCATTTT. Residues: CASSLLNSHQPQHF.